A single sample is the source of the 7 T cell receptor beta chains below, sequenced in a study of T cell repertoires in Merkel cell carcinoma. TCRdb's copy holds only in-frame clones and misses some; the assay was immunoSEQ multiplex PCR. This table has around 14,000 clones, roughly 71% appearing once. Source material: tumor tissue. The source of these receptors is an adult with Merkel cell carcinoma.

V usage is TRBV5-1 and J usage is TRBJ1-1; D gene uncertain. This CDR3 has 14 residues. V dropped 1 base and J dropped 4 bases, with 11 bases sitting between them. CDR1 SGHRS and CDR2 YFSETQ come from the germline V gene. The CDR3 DNA reads as TGCGCCAGCAGCTTGAGTGCAGATTTCACTGAAGCTTTCTTT. Translated, it gives CASSLSADFTEAFF. The complete variable domain, with remaining parts taken from reference TRBV5-1 and TRBJ1-1, reads KAGVTQTPRYLIKTRGQQVTLSCSPISGHRSVSWYQQTPGQGLQFLFEYFSETQRNKGNFPGRFSGRQFSNSRSEMNVSTLELGDSALYLCASSLSADFTEAFFGQGTRLTVV.

The genes are TRBV18 and TRBJ1-1; 8 bases are shared with TRBD1. The germline V gene encodes CDR1 KGHSH and CDR2 LQKENI. The length of the CDR3 is 14 residues. The ends lost 3 bases at V and 5 bases at J; junction bases unmatched: 5. This CDR3 is CASSPTGGGTEAFF. The CDR3 region has the DNA TGTGCCAGCTCACCTACAGGGGGAGGAACTGAAGCTTTCTTT.

V gene TRBV28 combines with J gene TRBJ1-5, with D hard to call. Germline CDR1 reads MDHEN; CDR2 reads SYDVKM. This CDR3 is built from 13 residues. V was cut by 6 bases and J by 3 bases, with 9 bases left in between. The CDR3 reads CASRERLNQPQHF. Written as DNA, the CDR3 is TGTGCCAGCAGGGAACGGCTCAATCAGCCCCAGCATTTT.

The chain is built from TRBV9 and TRBJ1-2; D uncertain. V was clipped by 0 bases and J by 7 bases, with 13 bases between them. The CDR3 totals 14 residues. From germline, CDR1 is SGDLS and CDR2 YYNGEE. CDR3 nucleotides: TGTGCCAGCAGCGTAGCGTTCAGGTCGTTTGGCTACACCTTC. Its translation: CASSVAFRSFGYTF.

In nucleotides, the CDR3 is TGTGCCAGCAGCTCCGGACTAGTAGGGCGCACAGATACGCAGTATTTT. It translates to CASSSGLVGRTDTQYF. The genes are TRBV28 and TRBJ2-3, with 7 nucleotides matching TRBD2. V trimming: 6 bases; J trimming: 1 base; junction bases outside the gene matches: 10. The CDR3 runs 16 residues. Germline CDR1 is MDHEN and CDR2 is SYDVKM.

The chain carries TRBV16 and TRBJ1-2, with D unclear. Trimming cost V 6 bases and J 2 bases, with 10 bases left between them. From germline, CDR1 is KGHSY and CDR2 FQNENV. This CDR3 has 13 residues. The chain's CDR3 is CASSVVSNYGYTF. The DNA for the CDR3 is TGTGCCAGCAGTGTCGTCAGCAACTATGGCTACACCTTC.

This clone came up a few times. The chain combines TRBV4-3 with TRBJ1-3; D unclear. CDR1 and CDR2 from the germline V gene are LGHNA and YSLEER. Between the trimmed V and J ends, which lost 1 base and 0 bases, there was a span of 13 bases. The CDR3 extends over 17 amino acids. The CDR3 region is CASSQVVPARSGNTIYF. The CDR3, as DNA: TGCGCCAGCAGCCAAGTCGTGCCAGCGCGCTCTGGAAACACCATATATTTT.